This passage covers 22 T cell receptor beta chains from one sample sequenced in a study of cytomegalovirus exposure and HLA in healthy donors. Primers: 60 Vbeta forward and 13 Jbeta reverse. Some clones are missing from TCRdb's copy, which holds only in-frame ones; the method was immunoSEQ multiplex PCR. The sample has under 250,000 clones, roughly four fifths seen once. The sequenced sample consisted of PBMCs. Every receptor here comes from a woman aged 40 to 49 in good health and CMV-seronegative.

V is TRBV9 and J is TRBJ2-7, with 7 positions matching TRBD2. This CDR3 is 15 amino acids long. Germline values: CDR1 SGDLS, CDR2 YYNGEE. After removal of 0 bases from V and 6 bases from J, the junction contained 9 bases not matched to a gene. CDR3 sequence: CASSVDRGSNREQYF. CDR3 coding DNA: TGTGCCAGCAGCGTAGATCGCGGGAGTAACCGCGAGCAGTACTTC.

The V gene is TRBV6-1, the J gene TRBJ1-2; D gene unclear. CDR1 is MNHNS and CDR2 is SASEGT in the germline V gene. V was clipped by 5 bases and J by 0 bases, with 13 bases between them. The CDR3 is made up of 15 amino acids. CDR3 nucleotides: TGTGCCAGCAGTCCGGGAGCGAGACCTAACTATGGCTACACCTTC. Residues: CASSPGARPNYGYTF.

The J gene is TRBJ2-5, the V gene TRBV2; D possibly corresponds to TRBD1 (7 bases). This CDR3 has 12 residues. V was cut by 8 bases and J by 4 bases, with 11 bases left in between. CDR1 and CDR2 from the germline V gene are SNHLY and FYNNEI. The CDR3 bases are TGTGCCAGCCGACAGGGAGGAGAGACCCAGTACTTC. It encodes CASRQGGETQYF.

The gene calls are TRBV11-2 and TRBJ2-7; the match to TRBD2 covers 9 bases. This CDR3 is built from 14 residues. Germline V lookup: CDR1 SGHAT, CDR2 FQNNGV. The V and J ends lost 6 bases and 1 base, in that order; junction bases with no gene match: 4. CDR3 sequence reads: CASRTLAGSYEQYF. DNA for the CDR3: TGTGCCAGCAGGACTCTAGCGGGATCCTACGAGCAGTACTTC. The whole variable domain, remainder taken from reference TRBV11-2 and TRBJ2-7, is EAGVAQSPRYKIIEKRQSVAFWCNPISGHATLYWYQQILGQGPKLLIQFQNNGVVDDSQLPKDRFSAERLKGVDSTLKIQPAKLEDSAVYLCASRTLAGSYEQYFGPGTRLTVT.

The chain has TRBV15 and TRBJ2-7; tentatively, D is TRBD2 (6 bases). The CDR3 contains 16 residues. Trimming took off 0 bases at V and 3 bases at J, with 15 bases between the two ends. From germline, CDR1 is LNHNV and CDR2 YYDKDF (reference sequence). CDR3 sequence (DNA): TGTGCCACCAGCAGAGATCGATGGCAGGGAGGCTACGAGCAGTACTTC. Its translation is CATSRDRWQGGYEQYF.

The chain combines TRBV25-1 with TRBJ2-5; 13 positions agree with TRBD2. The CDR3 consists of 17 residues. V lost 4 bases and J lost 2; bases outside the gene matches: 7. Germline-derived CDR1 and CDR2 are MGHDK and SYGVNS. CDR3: CASSANQLAGGQETQYF. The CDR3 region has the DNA TGTGCCAGCAGTGCCAACCAACTAGCGGGAGGGCAAGAGACCCAGTACTTC.

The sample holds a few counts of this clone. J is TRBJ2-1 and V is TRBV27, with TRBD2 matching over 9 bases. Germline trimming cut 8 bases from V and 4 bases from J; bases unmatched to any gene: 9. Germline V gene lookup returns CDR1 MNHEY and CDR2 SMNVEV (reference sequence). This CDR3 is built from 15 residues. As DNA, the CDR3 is TGTGCCAGCGGAGATCGACTAGCGGTGTACAATGAGCAGTTCTTC. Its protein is CASGDRLAVYNEQFF.

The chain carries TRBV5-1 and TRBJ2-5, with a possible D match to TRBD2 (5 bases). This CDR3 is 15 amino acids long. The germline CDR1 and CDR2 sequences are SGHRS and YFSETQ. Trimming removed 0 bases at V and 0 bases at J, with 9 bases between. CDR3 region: CASSLEWEYQETQYF. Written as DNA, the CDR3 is TGCGCCAGCAGCTTGGAGTGGGAGTACCAAGAGACCCAGTACTTC.

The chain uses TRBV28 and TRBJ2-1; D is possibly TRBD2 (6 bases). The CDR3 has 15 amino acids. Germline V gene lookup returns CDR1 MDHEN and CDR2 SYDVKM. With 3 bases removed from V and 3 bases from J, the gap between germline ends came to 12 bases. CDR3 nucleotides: TGTGCCAGCAGTTTGGTTAGCGGAGTCTACAATGAGCAGTTCTTC. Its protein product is CASSLVSGVYNEQFF. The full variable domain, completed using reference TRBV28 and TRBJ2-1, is DVKVTQSSRYLVKRTGEKVFLECVQDMDHENMFWYRQDPGLGLRLIYFSYDVKMKEKGDIPEGYSVSREKKERFSLILESASTNQTSMYLCASSLVSGVYNEQFFGPGTRLTVL.

The CDR3 is CASTPFQGRNTEAFF. The CDR3 nucleotides read TGTGCCAGTACCCCTTTTCAGGGGAGGAACACTGAAGCTTTCTTT. The chain uses TRBV19 and TRBJ1-1; a weak D match, TRBD1 (6 bases). CDR1 LNHDA and CDR2 SQIVND come from the germline V gene (reference sequence). The CDR3 runs 15 residues. Trimming removed 7 bases from V and 1 base from J, with 16 bases in between.

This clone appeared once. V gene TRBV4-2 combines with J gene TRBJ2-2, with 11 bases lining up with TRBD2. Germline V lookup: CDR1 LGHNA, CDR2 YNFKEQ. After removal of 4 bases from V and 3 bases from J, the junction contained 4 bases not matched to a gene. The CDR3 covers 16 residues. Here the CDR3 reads CASSPTSGSDTGELFF. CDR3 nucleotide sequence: TGTGCCAGCAGCCCTACTAGCGGGAGTGACACCGGGGAGCTGTTTTTT.

CDR3 protein: CASSMGTRGNNEQFF. The CDR3 coding sequence is TGTGCCAGTAGTATGGGGACTCGCGGCAACAATGAGCAGTTCTTC. The V and J genes are TRBV19 and TRBJ2-1, with a weak D call TRBD2 (6 bases). Per germline, CDR1 LNHDA and CDR2 SQIVND (reference sequence). The germline V and J ends were trimmed by 3 bases and 5 bases, with 14 bases remaining between them. The CDR3 consists of 15 residues. The full variable domain, its missing parts supplied by reference TRBV19 and TRBJ2-1, is DGGITQSPKYLFRKEGQNVTLSCEQNLNHDAMYWYRQDPGQGLRLIYYSQIVNDFQKGDIAEGYSVSREKKESFPLTVTSAQKNPTAFYLCASSMGTRGNNEQFFGPGTRLTVL.

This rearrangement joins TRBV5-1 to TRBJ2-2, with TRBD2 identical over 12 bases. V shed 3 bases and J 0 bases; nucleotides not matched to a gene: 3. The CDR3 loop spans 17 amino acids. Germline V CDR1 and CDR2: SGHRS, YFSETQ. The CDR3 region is CASSWGLAGPNTGELFF. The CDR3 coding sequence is TGCGCCAGCAGCTGGGGACTAGCGGGTCCGAACACCGGGGAGCTGTTTTTT.

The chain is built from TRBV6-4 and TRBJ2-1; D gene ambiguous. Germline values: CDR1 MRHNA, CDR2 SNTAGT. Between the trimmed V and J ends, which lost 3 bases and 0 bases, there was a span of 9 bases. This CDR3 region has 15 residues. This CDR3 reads CASSEEMSSYNEQFF. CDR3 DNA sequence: TGTGCCAGCAGTGAAGAAATGAGCTCCTACAATGAGCAGTTCTTC.

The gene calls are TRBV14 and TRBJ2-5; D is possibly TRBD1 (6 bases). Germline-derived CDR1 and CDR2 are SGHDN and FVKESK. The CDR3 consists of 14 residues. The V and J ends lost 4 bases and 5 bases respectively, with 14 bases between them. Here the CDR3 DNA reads TGTGCCAGCAGCCCCCTGGGGGCTCAGGAGACCCAGTACTTC. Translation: CASSPLGAQETQYF.

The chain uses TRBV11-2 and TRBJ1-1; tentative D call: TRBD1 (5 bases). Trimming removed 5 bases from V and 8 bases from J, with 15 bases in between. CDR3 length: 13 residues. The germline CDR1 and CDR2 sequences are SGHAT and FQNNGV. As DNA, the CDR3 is TGTGCCAGCAGCGATGACGCAAGGACAGAAGCTTTCTTT. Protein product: CASSDDARTEAFF.

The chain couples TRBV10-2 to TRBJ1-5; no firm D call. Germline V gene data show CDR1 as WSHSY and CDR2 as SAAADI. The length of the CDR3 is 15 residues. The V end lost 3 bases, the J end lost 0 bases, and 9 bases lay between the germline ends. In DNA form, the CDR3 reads TGCGCCAGCAGTGATGTTGGCCGTAGCAATCAGCCCCAGCATTTT. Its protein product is CASSDVGRSNQPQHF.

The chain's CDR3 is CASSVTPAAETQYF. CDR3 sequence (DNA): TGTGCCAGCAGTGTTACCCCAGCGGCCGAGACCCAGTACTTC. The chain employs TRBV6-1 and TRBJ2-5; a possible D gene is TRBD2 (5 bases). Germline CDR1 MNHNS, CDR2 SASEGT. The V and J ends lost 4 bases and 5 bases respectively, with 14 bases between them. This CDR3 comprises 14 residues.

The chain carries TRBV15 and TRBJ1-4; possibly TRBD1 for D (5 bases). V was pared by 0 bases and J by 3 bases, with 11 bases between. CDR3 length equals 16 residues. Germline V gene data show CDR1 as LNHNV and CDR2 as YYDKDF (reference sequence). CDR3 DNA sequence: TGTGCCACCAGCAGAGATCCCACAGGTCCTAATGAAAAACTGTTTTTT. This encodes CATSRDPTGPNEKLFF.

CDR3 sequence reads: CASSETRGAGGWYEQYF. The CDR3 nucleotides are TGTGCCAGCAGTGAAACTCGGGGGGCAGGAGGTTGGTACGAGCAGTACTTC. The rearrangement links TRBV6-1 to TRBJ2-7, with a tentative D call TRBD2 (7 bases). V lost 2 bases to trimming and J lost 4 bases, with 21 bases between them. The CDR3 consists of 17 residues. Germline values: CDR1 MNHNS, CDR2 SASEGT.

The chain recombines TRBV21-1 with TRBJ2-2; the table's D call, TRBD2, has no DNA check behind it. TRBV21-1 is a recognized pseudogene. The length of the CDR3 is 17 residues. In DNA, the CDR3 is TGTGCCAGCAGCAAAGCCGGTGGTCGGGGTAACGCCGGGGAGCTGTTTTTT. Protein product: CASSKAGGRGNAGELFF.

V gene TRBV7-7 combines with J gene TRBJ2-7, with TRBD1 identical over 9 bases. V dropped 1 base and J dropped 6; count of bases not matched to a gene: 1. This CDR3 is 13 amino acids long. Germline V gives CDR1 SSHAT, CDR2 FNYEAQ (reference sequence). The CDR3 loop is CASSLDRGREQYF. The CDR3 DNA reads TGTGCCAGCAGCTTAGACAGGGGGCGCGAGCAGTACTTC.